The 20 T cell receptor beta chains given below trace back to one sample, sequenced in a study of regulatory T cells in long-lasting Graves disease. Construction of the TCR beta libraries employed iRepertoire HTBI primers in conjunction with Arm-PCR of CDR3 regions. A single record per CDR3 protein comes from TCRdb applying MiXCR to the multiplex PCR reads. The sample consists of more than 650,000 distinct CDR3 sequences, 25% to 30% of them appearing once. Time point specified: persistent/refractory GD, antithyroid drugs over 5 years with positive TRAb. PBMCs provided the RNA from which the TCR library was made. Source: peripheral blood mononuclear cells (PBMCs), taken when the disease was refractory, from a patient treated with antithyroid drugs. The origin of the receptors is a female donor with Graves disease.

This sequence joins TRBV28 and TRBJ1-2; D gene ambiguous. The CDR3 consists of 13 residues. CDR1 MDHEN and CDR2 SYDVKM come from the germline V gene. V lost 2 bases, J lost 3 bases, and 7 bases lay in between. CDR3 protein: CASSLGQHYGYTF. The DNA for the CDR3 is TGTGCCAGCAGTTTAGGGCAGCACTATGGCTACACCTTC.

Remarks on this clonotype: At one boundary the junction diverges from the germline segment, which might be a read error. The chain couples TRBV19 to TRBJ1-1, with TRBD1 identical over 8 bases. CDR1 and CDR2 from the germline V gene are LNHDA and SQIVND (reference sequence). The CDR3 spans 14 residues. The CDR3 loop is CASSTGQGLTVAFF. Written as DNA, the CDR3 is TGTGCCAGTAGTACCGGACAGGGATTAACTGTAGCTTTCTTT.

The CDR3 spells CASSLAYSGETQYF. The CDR3 DNA follows: TGCGCCAGCAGCTTGGCCTACTCCGGGGAGACCCAGTACTTC. This chain uses TRBV5-1 with TRBJ2-5; D not resolved. V was shortened by 0 bases and J by 5 bases, with 11 bases between the two germline ends. The CDR3 runs to 14 residues. The germline gives CDR1 SGHRS, CDR2 YFSETQ.

The CDR3 region has the DNA TGTGCCAGCAGCTCACCGGACACGCACTACGAGCAGTACTTC. This gives the protein CASSSPDTHYEQYF. The J gene is TRBJ2-7, the V gene TRBV7-9; perhaps TRBD1 as D (5 bases). The germline V and J ends were trimmed by 4 bases and 3 bases, with 13 bases remaining between them. Germline assignment: CDR1 SEHNR and CDR2 FQNEAQ (reference sequence). This CDR3 contains 14 residues.

This chain connects TRBV30 to TRBJ2-5, with TRBD2 matching over 8 bases. V shed 4 bases, J shed 5 bases, and the junction held 27 bases outside the gene matches. The CDR3 totals 20 residues. CDR1 and CDR2 from the germline V gene are GTSNPN and SVGIG (reference sequence). The CDR3 nucleotides are TGTGCCTGGATAGAGCGGGATGAGCTGCACGCCACCTCGGGGGGGGAGACCCAGTACTTC. Its protein product is CAWIERDELHATSGGETQYF.

The chain links TRBV12-3 or TRBV12-4 to TRBJ2-7; 10 positions agree with TRBD1. With V trimmed by 10 bases and J by 2 bases, 8 bases remained unmatched. The CDR3 runs to 14 residues. The CDR3 loop reads CATLGQGLTYEQYF. The CDR3 DNA sequence: TGTGCCACACTGGGACAGGGGCTGACCTACGAGCAGTACTTC.

This clonotype has just a few counts. This chain uses TRBV2 with TRBJ2-1; 8 nucleotides match TRBD2. The germline CDR1 and CDR2 sequences are SNHLY and FYNNEI. Losses at the gene ends were 8 bases for V and 0 bases for J; bases not matched to a gene: 9. The CDR3 consists of 16 residues. CDR3 DNA sequence: TGTGCCAGCCGCAGACTAGCGCGAAGCTCCTACAATGAGCAGTTCTTC. It is translated as CASRRLARSSYNEQFF.

The chain has TRBV10-3 and TRBJ2-1, with D possibly being TRBD2 (5 bases). Per the germline V gene, CDR1 is ENHRY and CDR2 is SYGVKD. Trimming left V 3 bases short and J 0 bases short, with 9 bases between. This CDR3 has 15 residues. The CDR3 region is CAISDGRSSYNEQFF. CDR3 coding DNA: TGTGCCATCAGTGATGGGAGAAGCTCCTACAATGAGCAGTTCTTC.

As for this clonotype: Being one base from a much bigger clone, this may be a read error. No conserved phenylalanine or tryptophan ends this CDR3, so it is likely a read error. The chain links TRBV6-9 to TRBJ1-1; no clear D. This CDR3 spans 11 amino acids. V lost 3 bases and J lost 9, with 8 bases in between. Germline CDR1 MNHGY, CDR2 SVAAGI. DNA of the CDR3: TGTGCCAGCAGTTACGGGGTAAAAGCTTTCCTT. Amino acids: CASSYGVKAFL.

The gene calls are TRBV15 and TRBJ1-5, with TRBD1 identical over 10 bases. This CDR3 region has 16 residues. CDR1 is LNHNV and CDR2 is YYDKDF in the germline V gene (reference sequence). V lost 2 bases, J lost 4 bases, and 5 bases stayed unmatched. CDR3 nucleotides: TGTGCCACCAGCAGACTGGGACAGGGGTGGAATCAGCCCCAGCATTTT. Translation: CATSRLGQGWNQPQHF. Complete variable domain (other parts from reference TRBV15 and TRBJ1-5): DAMVIQNPRYQVTQFGKPVTLSCSQTLNHNVMYWYQQKSSQAPKLLFHYYDKDFNNEADTPDNFQSRRPNTSFCFLDIRSPGLGDTAMYLCATSRLGQGWNQPQHFGDGTRLSIL.

This clonotype was seen more than once but under ten times. This CDR3 reads CASSLGGISGTKQYF. The CDR3 nucleotides are TGTGCCAGCAGCTTAGGAGGAATTTCAGGGACCAAGCAGTACTTC. V gene TRBV7-6 combines with J gene TRBJ2-7; D possibly matches TRBD1 or TRBD2 (5 bases each). The V gene lost 1 base and the J gene lost 8 bases, with 18 bases spanning the gap. Germline V gene data show CDR1 as SGHVS and CDR2 as FNYEAQ. This CDR3 has 15 residues.

This clonotype was detected only once. The chain is built from TRBV29-1 and TRBJ2-7; D unclear. Germline CDR1 and CDR2: SQVTM and ANQGSEA. The CDR3 has 12 residues. Trimming removed 1 base from V and 9 bases from J, with 13 bases in between. The CDR3: CSVEGPMLGQYF. DNA for the CDR3: TGCAGCGTTGAAGGCCCCATGCTAGGGCAGTACTTC.

This chain links TRBV30 with TRBJ1-6; unclear D gene. The germline V gene encodes CDR1 GTSNPN and CDR2 SVGIG (reference sequence). CDR3 length: 12 amino acids. The V and J ends lost 3 bases and 13 bases respectively, with 13 bases between them. Written as DNA, the CDR3 is TGTGCCTGGAGGGCCGGAGCACCCCCCCTCCACTTT. It yields the protein CAWRAGAPPLHF.

This clonotype turned up a few times. The chain links TRBV29-1 to TRBJ1-1; a possible D gene is TRBD1 (6 bases). This CDR3 contains 13 residues. In germline, CDR1 is SQVTM, CDR2 ANQGSEA. The V end lost 6 bases, the J end lost 0 bases, and 11 bases lay between the germline ends. As DNA, the CDR3 is TGCAGCGTCAACAGGGTCATGAACACTGAAGCTTTCTTT. Residues: CSVNRVMNTEAFF.

This clonotype was seen only a few times. The gene calls are TRBV5-1 and TRBJ1-5; 9 bases line up with TRBD1. The CDR3 totals 16 residues. Germline CDR1 SGHRS, CDR2 YFSETQ. Germline trimming cut 4 bases from V and 2 bases from J; bases unmatched to any gene: 7. The CDR3 sequence is CASSLGDREGNQPQHF. The CDR3 coding sequence is TGCGCCAGCAGCCTGGGGGACAGGGAGGGCAATCAGCCCCAGCATTTT.

The table lists this clonotype with many counts. The V and J genes are TRBV6-1 and TRBJ1-2; D gene unclear. V was shortened by 6 bases and J by 8 bases, with 16 bases between the two germline ends. The length of the CDR3 is 13 residues. The germline V gene has CDR1 MNHNS and CDR2 SASEGT. The CDR3 nucleotides are TGTGCCAGCAGACAAGGACCTGGCGGGGGCTACACCTTC. This codes for CASRQGPGGGYTF.

This clonotype was detected a few times. The V gene is TRBV29-1, the J gene TRBJ2-3; perhaps TRBD2 as D (6 bases). Germline values: CDR1 SQVTM, CDR2 ANQGSEA. CDR3 length equals 12 residues. V gave up 4 bases and J gave up 6 bases, with 11 bases separating them. The CDR3 is CSVVREFDTQYF. The CDR3 DNA reads TGCAGCGTTGTTCGGGAGTTTGATACGCAGTATTTT.

A few counts support this clonotype. The chain combines TRBV4-1 with TRBJ2-5; TRBD1 matches 9 bases. The CDR3 totals 15 residues. V was pared by 0 bases and J by 5 bases, with 4 bases of the junction left unmatched. Germline CDR1 reads MGHRA; CDR2 reads YSYEKL. CDR3 bases: TGCGCCAGCAGCCAAGATTTGGGACAGGGCGAGACCCAGTACTTC. As protein: CASSQDLGQGETQYF.

The chain carries TRBV29-1 and TRBJ1-1, with 7 bases aligning to TRBD1. The CDR3 is 13 amino acids. Trimming removed 6 bases from V and 0 bases from J; junction bases left unmatched: 4. Germline-derived CDR1 and CDR2 are SQVTM and ANQGSEA. CDR3 sequence: CSVHRGMNTEAFF. Written as DNA, the CDR3 is TGCAGCGTGCACAGGGGCATGAACACTGAAGCTTTCTTT.

The CDR3 DNA reads TGTGCCAGCAGCTTGGTGGGAGGGAGGTCCTACGAGCAGTACTTC. It encodes CASSLVGGRSYEQYF. The chain combines TRBV13 with TRBJ2-7; TRBD2 matches at 7 bases. V lost 3 bases to trimming and J lost 1 base; unmatched junction nucleotides: 6. The CDR3 sequence is 15 residues long. Per the germline V gene, CDR1 is PRHDT and CDR2 is FYEKMQ (reference sequence).